The next 24 T cell receptor beta chains were all read from a single sample in a study of tumor-infiltrating lymphocytes in primary liver carcinoma. Total RNA amounting to 450 to 500 ng was the source from which TCR beta cDNA was made with a constant-region primer. Investigators got TCR beta libraries out of three nested multiplex PCR rounds, done with slightly modified ARM-PCR. A C-beta reverse primer was combined with TRBV1-TRBV30 forward primers in the first two PCR rounds, and each round had about 10 cycles. MiXCR was run by TCRdb on the multiplex PCR reads, yielding one entry per CDR3 protein. The data show fewer than 85,000 distinct CDR3 sequences, 69% seen once. Investigators took RNA and DNA out together from 20-30 mg of unsorted bulk tissue. Sequences were obtained from tumor-adjacent normal liver tissue. The receptor set was obtained from a man aged 35 to 55 with primary liver carcinoma and hepatitis B virus infection.

This chain uses TRBV10-1 with TRBJ2-1; tentative D call: TRBD2 (6 bases). The CDR3 runs 16 residues. Germline-derived CDR1 and CDR2 are WNHNN and SYGVQD (reference sequence). Trimming took off 5 bases at V and 4 bases at J, with 18 bases between the two ends. CDR3 bases: TGCGCCAGCAGTACCCTGATTAGCGGAGCGTACAATGAGCAGTTCTTC. Residues: CASSTLISGAYNEQFF.

This clonotype has only one observation. This chain uses TRBV5-6 with TRBJ2-1; TRBD2 agrees at 9 bases. The germline V gene has CDR1 SGHDT and CDR2 YYEEEE. The CDR3 totals 18 residues. The CDR3 region has the DNA TGTGTCAACAGCTTGGCCGGGGTCGTTAGCGGGAGAATCGATGAGCAGTTCTTC. Translated: CVNSLAGVVSGRIDEQFF.

This rearrangement joins TRBV11-2 to TRBJ2-7; D call uncertain. V lost 1 base to trimming and J lost 2 bases, with 9 bases between them. CDR3 length: 14 residues. CDR1 is SGHAT, CDR2 FQNNGV, per germline. The CDR3 region is CASSLADGAYEQYF. In DNA form, the CDR3 reads TGTGCCAGCAGCTTAGCCGATGGAGCCTACGAGCAGTACTTC.

The chain recombines TRBV11-2 with TRBJ1-2; D possibly corresponds to TRBD1 (6 bases). Between the trimmed V and J ends, which lost 7 bases and 8 bases, there was a span of 17 bases. Per the germline V gene, CDR1 is SGHAT and CDR2 is FQNNGV. The CDR3 runs 13 residues. The CDR3 loop is CASNSAGGSGYTF. For the CDR3, the DNA is TGTGCCAGCAACTCCGCCGGGGGCTCCGGCTACACCTTC.

On this clonotype: The final CDR3 position lacks the conserved phenylalanine or tryptophan, pointing to a likely read error. The genes are TRBV5-6 and TRBJ2-4, with 7 nucleotides matching TRBD2. Germline-derived CDR1 and CDR2 are SGHDT and YYEEEE. The CDR3 sequence is 18 residues long. The junction had 11 bases not matched to a gene; V was cut back by 1 base and J by 1 base. The chain's CDR3 is CASSLYAGAPMAKNIQYI. The CDR3 DNA reads TGTGCCAGCAGCTTGTACGCGGGAGCCCCCATGGCCAAAAACATTCAGTACATC.

The rearrangement uses TRBV24-1 and TRBJ2-1; 10 bases match TRBD1. The CDR3 consists of 13 residues. With 8 bases clipped from V and 8 bases from J, the junction kept 5 bases outside the gene matches. CDR1 and CDR2 (germline): KGHDR, SFDVKD. CDR3 DNA: TGTGCCACCACCAGGACAGGGGGGGATGAGCAGTTCTTC. Translation gives CATTRTGGDEQFF.

In regard to this clonotype: Because the CDR3 is missing its conserved closing phenylalanine or tryptophan, this is likely a read error. The J gene is TRBJ1-2, the V gene TRBV6-6, with D possibly TRBD1 on 5 matching bases. Germline V gene data show CDR1 as MNHNY and CDR2 as SVGAGI (reference sequence). Trimming took off 0 bases at V and 4 bases at J, with 27 bases between the two ends. The CDR3 contains 20 residues. The CDR3 is CASSYSLKALLGDDSYGYTL. Written as DNA, the CDR3 is TGTGCCAGCAGTTACTCGCTTAAGGCTTTGTTAGGGGACGATAGCTATGGCTACACCCTC.

This clonotype came up once. One end of the junction varies from germline; a read error may be responsible. The chain links TRBV6-1 to TRBJ1-5; either TRBD1 or TRBD2 may fit D (5 bases each). The J call may be faulty, since TRBJ2-3 better matches the DNA end. From germline, CDR1 is MNHNS and CDR2 SASEGT. This CDR3 has 14 amino acids. The CDR3 DNA sequence: TGTGCCTGCAGTGAGGGGAAGTCGGATCAGCCCCAGTATTTT. This gives the protein CACSEGKSDQPQYF.

A note on this clonotype: One end of the junction varies from germline; a read error may be responsible. The genes are TRBV5-4 and TRBJ2-5, with 14 bases that match TRBD2. Germline values: CDR1 SGHNT, CDR2 YYREEE (reference sequence). The CDR3 has 15 residues. The CDR3 DNA reads TGTGCCAACAGCTTGGGACTAGCGGGAGAGGATACCCAGTACTTC. Translation gives CANSLGLAGEDTQYF. The entire variable domain, with the rest obtained from reference TRBV5-4 and TRBJ2-5, is as follows: ETGVTQSPTHLIKTRGQQVTLRCSSQSGHNTVSWYQQALGQGPQFIFQYYREEENGRGNFPPRFSGLQFPNYSSELNVNALELDDSALYLCANSLGLAGEDTQYFGPGTRLLVL.

Note on this clonotype: The conserved final phenylalanine or tryptophan is absent from the CDR3, which likely points to a read error. The DNA is left out, because the CDR3 cannot be placed on it with certainty; the CDR3 is given as TCRdb lists it. V gene TRBV7-9 combines with J gene TRBJ2-5; TRBD1 is taken as the D call from the table, unchecked against the DNA. The CDR3 length equals 13 residues, ends included. The germline gives CDR1 SEHNR, CDR2 FQNEAQ (reference sequence). The CDR3 region is CASRPTGGETRYY.

To note about this clonotype: The CDR3 carries no conserved terminal phenylalanine or tryptophan, so it likely arises from a read error. The chain combines TRBV7-9 with TRBJ2-3; perhaps TRBD2 as D (7 bases). CDR3 length equals 20 residues. The V end lost 5 bases, the J end lost 4 bases, and 31 bases lay between the germline ends. Germline CDR1 reads SEHNR; CDR2 reads FQNEAQ (reference sequence). The CDR3 DNA follows: TGTGCCAGCAGCCCCTACCCGGAAGGACTAGTGGGGGCGCGCTCAGATACGCAGTATTCT. It yields the protein CASSPYPEGLVGARSDTQYS.

Of note for this clonotype: One end of the junction does not line up with germline, which may come from a read error. The chain links TRBV6-2 or TRBV6-3 to TRBJ2-1; 9 nucleotides match TRBD2. The V gene's germline CDR1 is MNHEY and CDR2 SVGEGT. The CDR3 has 16 residues. The CDR3 nucleotides are TGTGTCAGCAGTCTACACCTTGGGACTAGCCTAGGTGAGGAGTTATTC. This codes for CVSSLHLGTSLGEELF.

This clonotype was picked up many times. The genes are TRBV28 and TRBJ2-3; perhaps TRBD2 as D (6 bases). Germline V gene sequence: CDR1 MDHEN, CDR2 SYDVKM. Trimming cost V 6 bases and J 1 base, with 11 bases left between them. The length of the CDR3 is 14 residues. The CDR3: CASSTSRRTDTQYF. As DNA, the CDR3 is TGTGCCAGCAGCACTAGCAGGCGCACAGATACGCAGTATTTT.

This clonotype was picked up a small number of times. This may come from a read error, since a much larger clone is one base off. The V gene is TRBV11-2, the J gene TRBJ2-6, with D hard to call. The CDR3 loop spans 14 amino acids. Germline lookup yields CDR1 SGHAT and CDR2 FQNNGV. The CDR3 DNA reads as TGTGCCAACAGCTTAGAGGATTGGGCCAACGTCCTGACTTTC. This codes for CANSLEDWANVLTF.

This clonotype occurred once. A much larger clonotype is one base distant, so this may be a read error. The chain has TRBV6-5 and TRBJ1-1; weak D call: TRBD1 (5 bases). Trimming removed 2 bases from V and 0 bases from J, with 13 bases in between. CDR3 length equals 16 residues. CDR1 and CDR2 (germline): MNHEY, SVGAGI. CDR3 in amino acids: CASSYDPGSLNTEAFF. CDR3 sequence (DNA): TGTGCCAGCAGTTACGATCCAGGGTCCTTGAACACTGAAGCTTTCTTT.

Notes on this clonotype: The conserved closing phenylalanine or tryptophan is absent in this CDR3, likely reflecting a read error. The chain is built from TRBV29-1 and TRBJ2-1, with D possibly being TRBD1 (6 bases). The CDR3 runs 15 residues. The germline V gene has CDR1 SQVTM and CDR2 ANQGSEA. The chain's CDR3 is CSVEAGRGLVNEQFI. Written as DNA, the CDR3 is TGCAGTGTTGAAGCTGGCAGGGGCCTGGTCAATGAGCAGTTCATC.

This clonotype was found once. A much larger clone sits a single nucleotide away, making a read error possible. The final CDR3 position lacks the conserved phenylalanine or tryptophan, pointing to a likely read error. The chain joins TRBV11-2 to TRBJ2-7, with D hard to call. CDR1 SGHAT and CDR2 FQNNGV come from the germline V gene. CDR3 size: 14 residues. CDR3 bases: TGTGCCGGCAGCTTAGATGGAGTTGCCTACGAGCAGTACTTA. Translation gives CAGSLDGVAYEQYL.

With regard to this clonotype: The junction differs from germline at one of its ends, possibly a read error. This chain uses TRBV11-1 with TRBJ2-2; D not certain. Germline V gene lookup returns CDR1 SGHAT and CDR2 FQDESV (reference sequence). The CDR3 spans 13 residues. As DNA, the CDR3 is TGCGCCAGCAGCTTAGTACAATTCGGGGAGCTGTTTTTT. Its protein product is CASSLVQFGELFF.

Turning to this clonotype: A read error may produce the germline difference seen at one junction end. The rearrangement joins TRBV29-1 to TRBJ2-1; TRBD2 aligns across 11 bases. Germline V CDR1 and CDR2: SQVTM, ANQGSEA. The CDR3 has 12 residues. The CDR3 loop reads CSVRLAGYERFF. As DNA, the CDR3 is TGCAGCGTTCGACTAGCGGGATATGAGCGGTTCTTC.

In its sample, this clonotype was seen many times. The chain is built from TRBV6-2 or TRBV6-3 and TRBJ2-6; D possibly corresponds to TRBD2 (6 bases). Germline V gene sequence: CDR1 MNHEY, CDR2 SVGEGT. The germline V and J ends were trimmed by 4 bases and 0 bases, with 10 bases remaining between them. The CDR3 has 16 amino acids. CDR3 nucleotides: TGTGCCAGCAGTTCTCACGGGAGCTCTGGGGCCAACGTCCTGACTTTC. It translates to CASSSHGSSGANVLTF.

V and J are TRBV7-8 and TRBJ1-1; 8 bases match TRBD1. The J segment lost 6 bases and the V segment lost 6 bases, leaving 9 bases of the junction unmatched. The germline V gene encodes CDR1 SGHVS and CDR2 FQNEAQ. This CDR3 is 14 amino acids long. In DNA form, the CDR3 reads TGTGCCAGCAGTTCCGGACAGGGAGGGGCTGAAGCTTTCTTT. Translating gives CASSSGQGGAEAFF.

The table lists this clonotype with many counts. CDR3 sequence: CSVRGVTDTQYF. The DNA of the CDR3 is TGCAGCGTGCGAGGGGTCACAGATACGCAGTATTTT. The chain couples TRBV29-1 to TRBJ2-3; D possibly matches TRBD1 or TRBD2 (5 bases each). Trimming pared 6 bases from V and 2 bases from J, leaving 9 bases between. Germline V gene data show CDR1 as SQVTM and CDR2 as ANQGSEA. CDR3 length: 12 residues.

This clonotype was found once. A read error may account for a junction end that differs from germline. V usage is TRBV6-1 and J usage is TRBJ2-2; 11 bases are a match to TRBD2. The CDR3 contains 14 residues. Germline V gene sequence: CDR1 MNHNS, CDR2 SASEGT. The DNA for the CDR3 is TGTGCCAGCGGGGGACTAGCGGTGACAGGGGAGCTGTCTTTT. Protein sequence: CASGGLAVTGELSF.

J is TRBJ2-7 and V is TRBV7-3; TRBD2 matches 7 bases. Looked up from germline, CDR1 is SGHTA and CDR2 is FQGTGA. The V and J ends lost 3 bases and 6 bases, in that order; junction bases with no gene match: 5. The CDR3 totals 13 residues. The CDR3 coding sequence is TGTGCCAGCAGCTTCTTCAGGGAGGGCGAGCAGTACTTC. This gives the protein CASSFFREGEQYF.